Here is one TCR beta chain with its context. What it recognizes is unknown. The junction departs from the called germline gene at one end, perhaps through a read error. This record belongs to a study of T cells in Graves' hyperthyroidism and ophthalmopathy. The investigators amplified TCR beta CDR3 regions from RNA transcripts. Carried out on the TCR CDR3, a first-round RT-PCR used the HTBI primer set. TCRdb passed the multiplex PCR reads through MiXCR, listing each CDR3 protein once. Altogether under 700,000 distinct CDR3 sequences are present, around 46% being singletons, with the ten largest covering 8.2%. Overall study findings and caveats: Classification by a 13 V-J model distinguished ophthalmopathy from stable hyperthyroidism. Also found in blood were most expanded thyroid clonotypes above 0.001.

CDR1 is SEHNR and CDR2 is FQNEAQ in the germline V gene (reference sequence). There are 12 residues in the CDR3. The rearrangement uses TRBV7-9 and TRBJ2-2, with D unclear. The clonotype originates from a woman in her late teens or twenties with Graves' hyperthyroidism. Sequenced sample: peripheral blood or thyroid tissue (not recorded which). The CDR3 nucleotides read TGTGCCAGCAGTCCCAACACCAGGGAGCTGTTTTTT. It specifies CASSPNTRELFF.